This T cell receptor beta chain was sequenced for a study of blood T cells in healthy people across ages. Study-wide points: The study found TCR beta diversity correlated strongly with naive T cell percentage.

In regard to this clonotype: As yet, its antigen is unknown.

The length of the CDR3 is 14 residues. The germline gives CDR1 SGHAT, CDR2 FQNNGV. The trim removed 4 bases at V and 11 bases at J, leaving 9 bases unmatched. The sample, approximately 10 milliliters of peripheral blood, was drawn from each donor. PCR was performed a second time for roughly 7 to 11 cycles using a sample-barcoded 5' primer and a J-beta primer mix. Each cDNA was tagged by a template-switch adaptor containing 12 random nucleotides. MiXCR was run by TCRdb on the 5' RACE reads, yielding one entry per CDR3 protein. The table has 720,000 or so distinct CDR3 sequences, 40% to 45% seen once; the top ten hold around 32%.

What was sequenced was blood. The sequence derives from a man at least 80 years old in good health. The V call is TRBV11-2, the J call TRBJ2-3; 10 bases align to TRBD2. The CDR3 region has the DNA TGTGCCAGCAGCTCGCTGGCTAGCGGGGGTGGGCAGTATTTT. Amino acid sequence: CASSSLASGGGQYF.